The sequence of this T cell receptor beta chain was determined in a study of human T cells and chemical hapten exposure (dated by TCRdb to the early 2020s). About the full investigation: For sensitization, 2% DPC in acetone was applied to an approximately 2 cm by approximately 2 cm area of upper inner arm skin. Throughout the roughly 25-week study period, patients were also given weekly therapeutic DPC doses on the scalp. Patch testing on the upper back used Finn chambers containing 0.01% DPC, with scoring done after 6 days according to International Contact Dermatitis Research Group standards. Alopecia areata with under or over 50% scalp involvement, alopecia totalis and alopecia universalis were represented in the patient cohort, which was mostly female. Libraries were pooled for sequencing, and variation in per-sample TCR yields was attributed mainly to small differences in library volumes within the pool. This study followed changes in the peripheral blood TCR repertoire in vivo during primary and secondary sensitization of alopecia patients to the hapten diphenylcyclopropenone (DPC). Blood samples were taken from patients before sensitization (week 0) and then at 2, 6 and about 24 weeks after DPC sensitization. For TCR sequencing, blood came from 25 to 35 alopecia patients at anywhere from one to four time points (pre-sensitization, 2, 6 and 24 weeks).

This clonotype has a count of ten or more. Its antigen specificity is not known. Per-base qualities were not stored, and no clone one base away is much larger. The study at large found these results: Expanded TCRs formed significantly more large CDR3 similarity clusters than pre-sensitization or healthy control sets, consistent with antigen-driven responses. Repeated subsampling changed both the strength of the expansion versus patch-test correlation and the threshold at which the correlation became significant. The number of TCRs above 1 in 1000 frequency did not change with DPC sensitization; there was no evidence of global repertoire structure alterations. Because all patients had alopecia, a presumed autoimmune disease, the immune response of the patients might differ from that of healthy individuals. The number of PT1 expanded TCRs positively correlated with patch test score, significant at thresholds 8, 16 and 32 but not 4.

The time point label of this sample denotes: patch test 1, 2 weeks after DPC sensitization. The treatment or condition label, as the study defines it: therapeutic diphenylcyclopropenone sensitization with weekly scalp DPC. At every patch-test visit, the blood draw took place before the patch test was put on. Patients were eligible if aged 18 to 70, diagnosed with alopecia and judged suitable for DPC therapy, and pregnant patients were excluded. Total RNA was extracted from unfractionated whole blood collected in Tempus Blood RNA tubes. The CDR3 runs 13 residues from the cysteine to the phenylalanine. Of the read, only the CDR3 DNA is kept; its 39 bases are in frame from base 1. At the junction V is shortened by 4 bases and J by 6 bases, with 16 bases in between. The germline V gene specifies SQVTM as CDR1 and ANQGSEA as CDR2. The method behind the library was RACE. TCRdb names NextSeq 500 as the instrument used. During library preparation, unique molecular identifiers were attached to individual cDNA molecules so that TCRs could be counted in a quantitative, reproducible way. Both TCR alpha and TCR beta chains were sequenced from each blood RNA sample. The authors processed their data as follows. Samples had a median of approximately 96,000 TCRs, with a range from about 23,224 to 700,000. V, J and CDR3 annotation of the TCR reads was carried out using the Decombinator software suite. To make PS versus PT1 abundance plots, every sample was subsampled to the same number of TCRs (28,000). TCRs were defined as expanded if absent before sensitization and observed at least eight times at the 2-week time point. TCRdb reanalyzed the raw reads on its own, using fastp at Q25 for trimming and MiXCR for clone calling, and kept in-frame beta chains. Every CDR3 protein is listed once, alongside the most common genes and DNA of its rows. The V and J calls were not made by the authors but by TCRdb's processing. This sample lists tens of thousands of distinct CDR3 sequences; 7.5% to 9.5% were detected once. Together, the top ten hold 1.5% to 1.9% of the sample.

The TCR was taken from a woman younger than 45 with alopecia areata. Some clones in this sample may be carry-over from other donors' samples. The starting material was whole blood, obtained in connection with sensitization to the hapten diphenylcyclopropenone (DPC). The rearranged segments are TRBV29-1 and TRBJ2-7; there is no confident call for the D gene. The CDR3 protein is CSVAMYIETEQYF. The bases read TGCAGCGTTGCCATGTATATAGAAACCGAGCAGTACTTC.